The 17 T cell receptor beta chains below all came from one sample that was sequenced in a study of T cells in Graves' hyperthyroidism and ophthalmopathy. RNA transcripts gave rise to amplified TCR beta CDR3 regions. The HTBI primer set was used in a first-round RT-PCR of the TCR CDR3. MiXCR, run by TCRdb on the multiplex PCR reads, gives a single entry per CDR3 protein. The sample has roughly 640,000 distinct CDR3 sequences, approximately 16% seen once. Sequenced sample: blood. These receptors were taken from a woman in her thirties or forties with Graves' ophthalmopathy.

The rearrangement joins TRBV29-1 to TRBJ1-1; D might be TRBD1 (5 bases). Trimming cost V 2 bases and J 6 bases, with 7 bases left between them. Germline V gene data show CDR1 as SQVTM and CDR2 as ANQGSEA. CDR3 length: 11 amino acids. The CDR3 region has the DNA TGCAGCGTTGAACTGGGGGCTGAAGCTTTCTTT. This codes for CSVELGAEAFF. Based on the CDR3 plus reference TRBV29-1 and TRBJ1-1, the full variable domain is SAVISQKPSRDICQRGTSLTIQCQVDSQVTMMFWYRQQPGQSLTLIATANQGSEATYESGFVIDKFPISRPNLTFSTLTVSNMSPEDSSIYLCSVELGAEAFFGQGTRLTVV.

Ten or more counts support this clonotype. This rearrangement joins TRBV30 to TRBJ2-1; possibly TRBD1 for D (7 bases). The CDR3 runs 15 residues. Germline loops: CDR1 GTSNPN, CDR2 SVGIG (reference sequence). The V end lost 3 bases, the J end lost 7 bases, and 19 bases lay between the germline ends. CDR3 sequence (DNA): TGTGCCTGGAGCGAAGGGGGCGCAGGGGGGAATGAGCAGTTCTTC. Encoded protein: CAWSEGGAGGNEQFF. Based on the CDR3 plus reference TRBV30 and TRBJ2-1, the full variable domain is SQTIHQWPATLVQPVGSPLSLECTVEGTSNPNLYWYRQAAGRGLQLLFYSVGIGQISSEVPQNLSASRPQDRQFILSSKKLLLSDSGFYLCAWSEGGAGGNEQFFGPGTRLTVL.

The chain combines TRBV2 with TRBJ1-5; D not certain. Germline-derived CDR1 and CDR2 are SNHLY and FYNNEI. The CDR3 covers 14 residues. The V end was cut by 8 bases, the J end by 3 bases, with 14 bases between. The CDR3 DNA reads TGTGCCAGCGATTCGAGACACATCAATCAGCCCCAGCATTTT. Translation: CASDSRHINQPQHF.

This clonotype was detected ten times or more. The chain employs TRBV20-1 and TRBJ2-1, with D maybe TRBD1 (6 bases). The CDR3 spans 14 residues. Germline values: CDR1 DFQATT, CDR2 SNEGSKA (reference sequence). Trimming cost V 6 bases and J 4 bases, with 16 bases left between them. The CDR3 here is CSARSQGKYNEQFF. CDR3 sequence (DNA): TGCAGTGCCCGATCCCAGGGGAAATACAATGAGCAGTTCTTC.

The table lists this clonotype with a few counts. The chain recombines TRBV24-1 with TRBJ2-5; no clear D gene. Trimming removed 4 bases from V and 2 bases from J, with 13 bases in between. This CDR3 comprises 15 residues. The germline V gene has CDR1 KGHDR and CDR2 SFDVKD. CDR3: CATSDANEGQETQYF. In nucleotides, the CDR3 is TGTGCCACCAGTGACGCGAACGAAGGACAAGAGACCCAGTACTTC.

The CDR3 protein is CATSRDRDSGSYNSPLHF. The CDR3 nucleotides are TGTGCCACCAGCAGAGACCGGGACAGCGGCTCCTATAATTCACCCCTCCACTTT. The V call is TRBV15, the J call TRBJ1-6, with 7 bases fitting TRBD1. V dropped 0 bases and J dropped 0; count of bases not matched to a gene: 5. The CDR3 runs 18 residues. Per the germline V gene, CDR1 is LNHNV and CDR2 is YYDKDF (reference sequence).

This clonotype has only a few counts. The chain couples TRBV7-3 to TRBJ2-6, with 7 nucleotides matching TRBD1. The ends lost 3 bases at V and 4 bases at J; junction bases unmatched: 3. Germline values: CDR1 SGHTA, CDR2 FQGTGA. The length of the CDR3 is 15 residues. CDR3 protein: CASSFTGVGANVLTF. The CDR3 bases are TGTGCCAGCAGCTTCACAGGGGTAGGGGCCAACGTCCTGACTTTC. Supplemented by reference TRBV7-3 and TRBJ2-6, the full variable domain reads GAGVSQTPSNKVTEKGKYVELRCDPISGHTALYWYRQSLGQGPEFLIYFQGTGAADDSGLPNDRFFAVRPEGSVSTLKIQRTERGDSAVYLCASSFTGVGANVLTFGAGSRLTVL.

This clonotype has only a few counts. The rearrangement links TRBV13 to TRBJ2-1; 8 bases map to TRBD1. The CDR3 sequence is 15 residues long. J lost 2 bases, V lost 7 bases, and 7 bases had no gene match. Germline CDR1 and CDR2: PRHDT and FYEKMQ (reference sequence). In nucleotides, the CDR3 is TGTGCCAGCAACTCAGGACAGGGCACCTACAATGAGCAGTTCTTC. Its translation is CASNSGQGTYNEQFF.

This clonotype was detected only a few times. V usage is TRBV24-1 and J usage is TRBJ2-5; D remains unclear. Germline V gene lookup returns CDR1 KGHDR and CDR2 SFDVKD. Trimming removed 2 bases at V and 2 bases at J, with 8 bases between. CDR3 length equals 14 residues. In DNA form, the CDR3 reads TGTGCCACCAGTGATTCCGCCCCACAAGAGACCCAGTACTTC. It translates to CATSDSAPQETQYF.

This clonotype was counted only a few times. The V gene is TRBV28, the J gene TRBJ2-5, with 7 nucleotides matching TRBD2. After removal of 4 bases from V and 2 bases from J, the junction contained 4 bases not matched to a gene. This CDR3 spans 14 amino acids. The V gene's germline CDR1 is MDHEN and CDR2 SYDVKM. The CDR3 loop is CASSSGGSQETQYF. In DNA form, the CDR3 reads TGTGCCAGCAGTTCAGGCGGGAGTCAAGAGACCCAGTACTTC. The whole variable domain, remainder taken from reference TRBV28 and TRBJ2-5, is DVKVTQSSRYLVKRTGEKVFLECVQDMDHENMFWYRQDPGLGLRLIYFSYDVKMKEKGDIPEGYSVSREKKERFSLILESASTNQTSMYLCASSSGGSQETQYFGPGTRLLVL.

V and J are TRBV10-3 and TRBJ2-2; 10 positions match TRBD1. The germline CDR1 and CDR2 sequences are ENHRY and SYGVKD. The trim removed 4 bases at V and 6 bases at J, leaving 5 bases unmatched. The CDR3 is made up of 15 amino acids. The CDR3 loop is CAISGQGASPGELFF. CDR3 bases: TGTGCCATCAGTGGACAGGGGGCGTCCCCCGGGGAGCTGTTTTTT.

This clonotype has at least ten counts. This rearrangement joins TRBV5-1 to TRBJ1-1; tentatively, D is TRBD1 (6 bases). The CDR3 totals 13 residues. Per the germline V gene, CDR1 is SGHRS and CDR2 is YFSETQ. V lost 4 bases, J lost 7 bases, and 14 bases lay in between. CDR3 in DNA: TGCGCCAGCAGCCTGGGGCAGGGGATTGAAGCTTTCTTT. Its protein is CASSLGQGIEAFF.

This clonotype has at least ten counts. The chain employs TRBV20-1 and TRBJ2-3; maybe TRBD2 (5 bases). CDR3 length equals 14 residues. With 4 bases removed from V and 2 bases from J, the gap between germline ends came to 13 bases. In germline, CDR1 is DFQATT, CDR2 SNEGSKA (reference sequence). DNA of the CDR3: TGCAGTGCTAACGGCCAGGACTCCACAGATACGCAGTATTTT. This sequence encodes CSANGQDSTDTQYF.

With regard to this clonotype: A much more abundant neighbour one base away suggests this may be a read error. The rearrangement joins TRBV30 to TRBJ2-7; 9 bases map to TRBD1. Germline V CDR1 and CDR2: GTSNPN, SVGIG (reference sequence). V shed 4 bases, J shed 3 bases, and the junction held 10 bases outside the gene matches. This CDR3 is built from 15 residues. The CDR3 nucleotides are TGTGCCTGGATCGGGGACAGGGATGGAGTCTACGAGCAGTACTTC. It translates to CAWIGDRDGVYEQYF. Drawing the rest from reference TRBV30 and TRBJ2-7, the complete variable domain is SQTIHQWPATLVQPVGSPLSLECTVEGTSNPNLYWYRQAAGRGLQLLFYSVGIGQISSEVPQNLSASRPQDRQFILSSKKLLLSDSGFYLCAWIGDRDGVYEQYFGPGTRLTVT.

This sequence joins TRBV27 and TRBJ2-4; no clear D gene. The germline V and J ends were trimmed by 5 bases and 0 bases, with 17 bases remaining between them. The CDR3 is 17 residues long. Germline CDR1 MNHEY, CDR2 SMNVEV (reference sequence). The CDR3 coding sequence is TGTGCCAGCAGTCCACGGACGAACCCTTTAGCCAAAAACATTCAGTACTTC. Its protein is CASSPRTNPLAKNIQYF.

This clonotype was found many times. This chain joins TRBV27 and TRBJ2-3; D possibly matches TRBD1 or TRBD2 (5 bases each). This CDR3 contains 15 residues. Trimming cost V 0 bases and J 5 bases, with 12 bases left between them. Germline V lookup: CDR1 MNHEY, CDR2 SMNVEV (reference sequence). CDR3 sequence: CASSLSAGRIDTQYF. DNA for the CDR3: TGTGCCAGCAGTTTATCCGCAGGGAGAATAGATACGCAGTATTTT.

This clonotype has ten or more counts. The rearrangement links TRBV4-2 to TRBJ2-3, with unresolved D. Germline V lookup: CDR1 LGHNA, CDR2 YNFKEQ. V was pared by 1 base and J by 6 bases, with 14 bases between. CDR3 size: 15 residues. CDR3 in DNA: TGTGCCAGCAGCCAAGTGATTAACCCCAAGGATACGCAGTATTTT. This gives the protein CASSQVINPKDTQYF.